A single sample gave rise to the 11 T cell receptor beta chains below, sequenced in a study of blood T cell repertoires in COVID-19. The assay was immunoSEQ multiplex PCR, and TCRdb's table has in-frame clones only and misses some. Found here are fewer than 350,000 clones, 75% to 95% of them singletons; the top ten hold approximately 6.8%. The source material was peripheral blood. These receptor sequences come from a woman aged 25 to 45 with COVID-19, enrolled during active disease.

V usage is TRBV10-2 and J usage is TRBJ2-7; 9 nucleotides match TRBD1. Trimming removed 10 bases from V and 0 bases from J; junction bases left unmatched: 13. CDR1 is WSHSY, CDR2 SAAADI, per germline. There are 16 residues in the CDR3. CDR3 loop: CATSTPGTGSSYEQYF. The CDR3 bases are TGCGCCACCTCAACCCCCGGGACAGGGAGCTCCTACGAGCAGTACTTC.

The rearrangement links TRBV7-9 to TRBJ1-2, with 7 bases matching TRBD1. The CDR3 is 13 residues long. The V and J ends lost 5 bases and 13 bases, in that order; junction bases with no gene match: 13. Germline V gene sequence: CDR1 SEHNR, CDR2 FQNEAQ (reference sequence). The CDR3 is CASSTGTAPVGTF. The DNA for the CDR3 is TGTGCCAGCAGCACCGGGACAGCTCCGGTCGGCACCTTC.

This chain uses TRBV9 with TRBJ2-1; 14 nucleotides align to TRBD2. J gave up 8 bases and V 3 bases, and 4 bases lay outside the gene matches. Germline loops: CDR1 SGDLS, CDR2 YYNGEE. CDR3 length: 15 residues. The CDR3 bases are TGTGCCAGCAGCGGGACTAGCGGGAGGAAGGATGAGCAGTTCTTC. Translation: CASSGTSGRKDEQFF. Full variable domain (outside the CDR3, taken from reference TRBV9 and TRBJ2-1): DSGVTQTPKHLITATGQRVTLRCSPRSGDLSVYWYQQSLDQGLQFLIQYYNGEERAKGNILERFSAQQFPDLHSELNLSSLELGDSALYFCASSGTSGRKDEQFFGPGTRLTVL.

V is TRBV7-9 and J is TRBJ2-7; the D gene is possibly TRBD1 (6 bases). CDR3 length equals 15 residues. From germline, CDR1 is SEHNR and CDR2 FQNEAQ (reference sequence). Trimming shortened V by 5 bases and J by 0 bases, and 14 bases separated the two germline ends. The CDR3 DNA follows: TGTGCCAGCAGCCGCCAAGGACAGCCCTCCTACGAGCAGTACTTC. Translating it yields CASSRQGQPSYEQYF.

The genes are TRBV20-1 and TRBJ1-1; 7 bases align to TRBD1. The CDR3 contains 11 residues. CDR1 and CDR2 (germline): DFQATT, SNEGSKA (reference sequence). V lost 7 bases, J lost 10 bases, and 9 bases stayed unmatched. Here the CDR3 reads CSETDRETAFF. As DNA, the CDR3 is TGCAGTGAAACCGACAGGGAAACAGCTTTCTTT.

The rearrangement joins TRBV6-4 to TRBJ2-1, with TRBD2 as a possible D gene (6 bases). The germline V gene has CDR1 MRHNA and CDR2 SNTAGT. V was shortened by 0 bases and J by 9 bases, with 21 bases between the two germline ends. The CDR3 loop spans 17 amino acids. This CDR3 is CASSDSPFMGAGGEQFF. The CDR3 DNA follows: TGTGCCAGCAGTGACTCCCCTTTTATGGGAGCGGGCGGTGAGCAGTTCTTC.

This clone has a single count. The chain couples TRBV7-9 to TRBJ2-7, with 13 bases identical to TRBD2. The CDR3 contains 16 residues. Trimming took 1 base from V and 2 from J; bases not matched to a gene: 2. In germline, CDR1 is SEHNR, CDR2 FQNEAQ (reference sequence). The CDR3 protein is CASSLDGLAGAYEQYF. For the CDR3, the DNA is TGTGCCAGCAGCTTAGATGGACTAGCGGGGGCCTACGAGCAGTACTTC.

The gene calls are TRBV7-3 and TRBJ2-3; 10 bases map to TRBD2. The CDR3 is 15 amino acids. The germline V gene encodes CDR1 SGHTA and CDR2 FQGTGA. V was pared by 4 bases and J by 4 bases, with 5 bases of the junction left unmatched. The CDR3 spells CASSSGLAVADTQYF. CDR3 nucleotides: TGTGCCAGCAGCTCCGGACTAGCGGTGGCAGATACGCAGTATTTT.

The V call is TRBV11-2, the J call TRBJ2-7; D may be TRBD1 (6 bases). The CDR3 is 14 amino acids. Between the trimmed V and J ends, which lost 5 bases and 4 bases, there was a span of 15 bases. Germline V lookup: CDR1 SGHAT, CDR2 FQNNGV. CDR3 protein: CASSNPGQEYEQYF. The CDR3 DNA is TGTGCCAGCAGCAACCCGGGACAAGAGTACGAGCAGTACTTC.

A few counts support this clone. The chain links TRBV5-4 to TRBJ2-7, with 14 nucleotides matching TRBD2. Germline-derived CDR1 and CDR2 are SGHNT and YYREEE (reference sequence). V dropped 9 bases and J dropped 6; count of bases not matched to a gene: 8. This CDR3 spans 14 amino acids. As DNA, the CDR3 is TGTGCCACCGGGACTAGCGGGAGCAGGCCCGAGCAGTACTTC. Its translation is CATGTSGSRPEQYF. Variable domain in full (rest from reference TRBV5-4 and TRBJ2-7): ETGVTQSPTHLIKTRGQQVTLRCSSQSGHNTVSWYQQALGQGPQFIFQYYREEENGRGNFPPRFSGLQFPNYSSELNVNALELDDSALYLCATGTSGSRPEQYFGPGTRLTVT.

This chain uses TRBV4-1 with TRBJ1-2; 12 bases agree with TRBD1. After removal of 0 bases from V and 8 bases from J, the junction contained 7 bases not matched to a gene. This CDR3 is built from 16 residues. In germline, CDR1 is MGHRA, CDR2 YSYEKL. The CDR3 spells CASSQDPGQGARGYTF. The CDR3 nucleotides read TGCGCCAGCAGCCAAGATCCGGGACAGGGGGCAAGGGGCTACACCTTC.